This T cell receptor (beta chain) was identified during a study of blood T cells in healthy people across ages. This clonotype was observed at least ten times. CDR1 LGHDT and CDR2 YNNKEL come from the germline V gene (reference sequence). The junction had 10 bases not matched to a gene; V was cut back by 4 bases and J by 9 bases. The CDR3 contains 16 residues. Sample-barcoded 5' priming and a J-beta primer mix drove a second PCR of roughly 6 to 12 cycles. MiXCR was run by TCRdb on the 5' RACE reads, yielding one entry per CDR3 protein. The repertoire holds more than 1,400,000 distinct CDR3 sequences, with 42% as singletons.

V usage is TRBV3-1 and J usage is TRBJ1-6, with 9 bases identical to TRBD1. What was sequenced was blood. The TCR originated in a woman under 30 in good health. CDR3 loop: CASSPHTGGYGSPLHF. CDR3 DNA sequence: TGTGCCAGCAGCCCTCATACAGGGGGCTACGGTTCACCCCTCCACTTT.